This TCR beta chain was identified in a study of blood T cells in healthy people across ages. In this sample, this clonotype turned up many times. The CDR3 covers 13 residues. V lost 6 bases and J lost 4, with 12 bases in between. PCR was performed a second time for about 7 to 11 cycles using a sample-barcoded 5' primer and a J-beta primer mix. The authors tagged each cDNA molecule using a template-switch adaptor with 12 random nucleotides. MiXCR was run by TCRdb on the 5' RACE reads, yielding one entry per CDR3 protein. Of more than 650,000 distinct CDR3 sequences detected, about a fifth appear once; the ten largest clones hold 22%.

This sequence was found in a man in his 70s in good health. The sequencing sample was made of blood. The rearrangement uses TRBV12-3 or TRBV12-4 and TRBJ1-2, with D maybe TRBD1 (5 bases). This chain's CDR3 is CASSSQGAYGYTF. The CDR3 DNA reads TGTGCCAGCAGCTCTCAAGGGGCCTATGGCTACACCTTC.